Listed below are T cell receptor beta chains from one sample, sequenced in a study of blood T cell repertoires in COVID-19. Produced via immunoSEQ multiplex PCR; TCRdb's table is partial and in-frame only. The repertoire holds around 220,000 clones, with just over 85% as singletons. Material: peripheral blood. Receptor source: a man younger than 35 with active or convalescent COVID-19. CDR3s include the opening cysteine and the closing phenylalanine or tryptophan. A D gene is named only where the DNA matches it firmly. Expanded clones get a size class; other rows say once, few or many, or leave the size out.

D	size	V	J	CDR3	DNA
.	.	TRBV5-1	TRBJ2-1	CASSLAVSGHYNEQFF	TGCGCCAGCAGCTTGGCGGTTAGCGGACACTACAATGAGCAGTTCTTC
TRBD2	once	TRBV7-2	TRBJ2-5	CASSPRGLARETQYF	TGTGCCAGCAGCCCCCGCGGACTAGCCCGGGAGACCCAGTACTTC
TRBD1	.	TRBV28	TRBJ1-5	CASGRGLNQPQHF	TGTGCCAGCGGCAGGGGGCTAAATCAGCCCCAGCATTTT
.	.	TRBV7-8	TRBJ1-1	CASSQGAEAFF	TGTGCCAGCAGCCAAGGGGCTGAAGCTTTCTTT
TRBD1	few	TRBV6-5	TRBJ1-3	CASSGTGTGNTIYF	TGTGCCAGCAGCGGGACAGGGACTGGAAACACCATATATTTT
.	.	TRBV9	TRBJ2-7	CASSLGGGASYEQYF	TGTGCCAGCAGCTTAGGTGGGGGGGCCTCCTACGAGCAGTACTTC
TRBD1	.	TRBV25-1	TRBJ2-1	CASSWTGGNNEQFF	TGTGCCAGCAGTTGGACAGGGGGTAACAATGAGCAGTTCTTC
.	.	TRBV27	TRBJ2-7	CASSSRDNYEQYF	TGTGCCAGCAGTAGCCGGGACAACTACGAGCAGTACTTC
.	.	TRBV29-1	TRBJ1-3	CSASSGNTIYF	TGCAGCGCTAGCTCTGGAAACACCATATATTTT
TRBD2	.	TRBV3-1/TRBV3-2	TRBJ2-3	CASSQWAGGPSTDTQYF	TGTGCCAGCAGCCAATGGGCGGGAGGGCCTAGCACAGATACGCAGTATTTT
.	.	TRBV5-1	TRBJ1-1	CASSLGSGNTEAFF	TGCGCCAGCAGCTTGGGGTCAGGGAACACTGAAGCTTTCTTT
.	.	TRBV7-9	TRBJ2-7	CASSLQQSYEQYF	TGTGCCAGCAGCTTACAACAGTCATACGAGCAGTACTTC
.	.	TRBV16	TRBJ2-7	CASSQSGQTSYEQYF	TGTGCCAGCAGCCAGAGTGGGCAGACCTCCTACGAGCAGTACTTC
TRBD1	.	TRBV19	TRBJ2-7	CATRAGGYEQYF	TGTGCCACCCGCGCAGGGGGATACGAGCAGTACTTC
TRBD1	.	TRBV15	TRBJ1-4	CATSRGDRDRGATNEKLFF	TGTGCCACCAGCAGAGGAGACCGGGACAGGGGCGCAACTAATGAAAAACTGTTTTTT
TRBD1	.	TRBV6-5	TRBJ2-1	CATISGQHLDEQFF	TGTGCCACCATATCGGGACAGCATCTCGATGAGCAGTTCTTC
.	.	TRBV6-1	TRBJ1-1	CASSEVRGGATEAFF	TGTGCCAGCAGTGAAGTAAGGGGCGGCGCCACTGAAGCTTTCTTT
.	once	TRBV24-1	TRBJ2-7	CATSETEGSYEQYF	TGTGCCACCAGTGAAACGGAGGGCTCCTACGAGCAGTACTTC
TRBD1	.	TRBV19	TRBJ2-2	CASERQGDDGELFF	TGTGCCAGTGAGCGACAGGGGGACGACGGGGAGCTGTTTTTT
TRBD1	.	TRBV19	TRBJ1-2	CASSLQGVIYGYTF	TGTGCCAGTAGCCTACAGGGGGTCATCTATGGCTACACCTTC
.	.	TRBV5-4	TRBJ1-1	CASSLVGALEAFF	TGTGCCAGCAGCTTGGTGGGGGCGCTTGAAGCTTTCTTT
TRBD1	.	TRBV2	TRBJ1-2	CASSHVGTGGGGYTF	TGTGCCAGCAGCCACGTAGGGACAGGGGGCGGTGGCTACACCTTC
.	.	TRBV6-5	TRBJ2-3	CASTSGMVDTQYF	TGTGCCAGCACTTCAGGGATGGTAGATACGCAGTATTTT
.	.	TRBV7-2	TRBJ2-7	CASSLGRANYEQYF	TGTGCCAGCAGCTTAGGGCGGGCCAACTACGAGCAGTACTTC
TRBD2	.	TRBV18	TRBJ2-7	CASSPYGLAGSYEQYF	TGTGCCAGCTCACCCTATGGACTAGCGGGATCCTACGAGCAGTACTTC
TRBD2	.	TRBV9	TRBJ2-5	CASSVASGKVGTQYF	TGTGCCAGCAGCGTTGCTAGCGGGAAAGTTGGGACCCAGTACTTC
TRBD1	.	TRBV7-2	TRBJ1-2	CASSLEPGGAGGGYTF	TGTGCCAGCAGCTTAGAGCCAGGGGGCGCCGGGGGAGGCTACACCTTC
.	.	TRBV18	TRBJ2-1	CASSPSTAYNEQFF	TGTGCCAGCTCACCTTCGACTGCTTACAATGAGCAGTTCTTC